A single sample is the source of the 22 T cell receptor beta chains below, sequenced in a study of graft-versus-host responses after intestinal transplantation. Measured with immunoSEQ multiplex PCR; TCRdb has only the in-frame clones, and not every one. The profile covers about 50,000 clones, with about 93% appearing a single time and around 2.5% taken by the ten largest. Their antigens remain unidentified. The sample consisted of unstimulated CD4+ T cells sorted from spleen or lymph node cells, taken before transplant. The source is a human donor who was the organ donor for an intestinal transplant.

The V and J genes are TRBV19 and TRBJ1-1, with D possibly TRBD1 on 5 matching bases. Germline CDR1 and CDR2: LNHDA and SQIVND (reference sequence). V lost 8 bases to trimming and J lost 2 bases, with 21 bases between them. The CDR3 has 16 amino acids. CDR3 in amino acids: CASEVGWGTENTEAFF. CDR3 DNA: TGTGCCAGTGAAGTGGGGTGGGGCACAGAAAACACTGAAGCTTTCTTT.

The chain joins TRBV11-2 to TRBJ2-7; D may be TRBD1 or TRBD2 (5 bases each). Per germline, CDR1 SGHAT and CDR2 FQNNGV. V was pared by 1 base and J by 5 bases, with 6 bases between. The CDR3 runs to 12 residues. The CDR3 loop reads CASSLAGHEQYF. The DNA for the CDR3 is TGTGCCAGCAGCTTAGCGGGGCACGAGCAGTACTTC.

The rearrangement links TRBV21-1 to TRBJ2-7; whether TRBD1, the table's D call, matches the DNA was not checked. TRBV21-1 has pseudogene status. The CDR3 has 16 amino acids. DNA for the CDR3: TGTGCCAGCAGGGTGCACGCAGACACACCCCACTACGAGCAGTACTTC. It yields the protein CASRVHADTPHYEQYF.

The J gene is TRBJ2-7, the V gene TRBV29-1, with a tentative D call TRBD2 (5 bases). The V gene lost 0 bases and the J gene lost 4 bases, with 16 bases spanning the gap. Germline loops: CDR1 SQVTM, CDR2 ANQGSEA. The CDR3 runs 15 residues. The CDR3: CSVEDLGSRGYEQYF. DNA for the CDR3: TGCAGCGTTGAAGACCTAGGGTCTCGAGGGTACGAGCAGTACTTC.

This chain uses TRBV6-1 with TRBJ2-5, with TRBD1 as a possible D gene (5 bases). Between the trimmed V and J ends, which lost 1 base and 3 bases, there was a span of 9 bases. There are 14 residues in the CDR3. The germline gives CDR1 MNHNS, CDR2 SASEGT. The CDR3 DNA sequence: TGTGCCAGCAGTGAAGTGGGGCAAAAAGAGACCCAGTACTTC. Its translation is CASSEVGQKETQYF.

The chain joins TRBV7-9 to TRBJ1-3, with D maybe TRBD1 (5 bases). From germline, CDR1 is SEHNR and CDR2 FQNEAQ (reference sequence). V lost 1 base and J 2 bases, leaving 12 bases between the germline ends. The CDR3 spans 16 residues. The CDR3 loop reads CASSLVGRDPGNTIYF. In nucleotides, the CDR3 is TGTGCCAGCAGCTTAGTAGGCAGGGACCCTGGAAACACCATATATTTT.

This chain uses TRBV28 with TRBJ2-1; the match to TRBD2 covers 7 bases. The CDR3 is 14 amino acids. Germline CDR1 reads MDHEN; CDR2 reads SYDVKM. The V gene end was trimmed by 6 bases and the J gene end by 7 bases; junction bases not matched to a gene: 9. The CDR3 spells CASRLSGDWNEQFF. The CDR3 region has the DNA TGTGCCAGCAGACTAAGCGGGGATTGGAATGAGCAGTTCTTC.

The chain recombines TRBV19 with TRBJ1-2; maybe TRBD1 (5 bases). Germline loops: CDR1 LNHDA, CDR2 SQIVND (reference sequence). V dropped 8 bases and J dropped 1 base, with 17 bases sitting between them. The CDR3 consists of 15 residues. The CDR3: CASRPGGNHNYGYTF. The CDR3 DNA reads TGTGCCAGTCGCCCGGGGGGGAATCATAACTATGGCTACACCTTC. Full variable domain (outside the CDR3, taken from reference TRBV19 and TRBJ1-2): DGGITQSPKYLFRKEGQNVTLSCEQNLNHDAMYWYRQDPGQGLRLIYYSQIVNDFQKGDIAEGYSVSREKKESFPLTVTSAQKNPTAFYLCASRPGGNHNYGYTFGSGTRLTVV.

The V call is TRBV19, the J call TRBJ1-5, with D maybe TRBD1 (5 bases). Trimming shortened V by 5 bases and J by 8 bases, and 13 bases separated the two germline ends. There are 13 residues in the CDR3. Germline CDR1 is LNHDA and CDR2 is SQIVND (reference sequence). The CDR3, as DNA: TGTGCCAGTAGTCTCCTTGGGGGGGAGCCCCAGCATTTT. Translating it yields CASSLLGGEPQHF.

The chain links TRBV10-3 to TRBJ2-7; 7 bases align to TRBD1. The germline gives CDR1 ENHRY, CDR2 SYGVKD. This CDR3 contains 15 residues. Germline trimming cut 6 bases from V and 0 bases from J; bases unmatched to any gene: 8. The CDR3 loop is CAISNTGVTSYEQYF. CDR3 nucleotides: TGTGCCATCAGCAACACAGGGGTTACCTCCTACGAGCAGTACTTC.

V and J are TRBV6-1 and TRBJ2-5; D is possibly TRBD1 (5 bases). V gave up 6 bases and J gave up 7 bases, with 15 bases separating them. This CDR3 region has 13 residues. The germline CDR1 and CDR2 sequences are MNHNS and SASEGT. The CDR3 reads CASSADSPGTQYF. In DNA form, the CDR3 reads TGTGCCAGCAGCGCTGACAGCCCTGGGACCCAGTACTTC.

This sequence joins TRBV4-3 and TRBJ2-3; 9 bases match TRBD2. The CDR3 is 16 amino acids. CDR1 LGHNA and CDR2 YSLEER come from the germline V gene. J lost 4 bases, V lost 0 bases, and 5 bases had no gene match. The CDR3 is CASSQERREGADTQYF. The CDR3 DNA sequence: TGCGCCAGCAGCCAAGAACGGCGGGAGGGGGCAGATACGCAGTATTTT.

This sequence joins TRBV6-1 and TRBJ1-5; tentatively, D is TRBD1 (6 bases). The CDR3 loop spans 15 amino acids. In germline, CDR1 is MNHNS, CDR2 SASEGT. V was cut by 1 base and J by 0 bases, with 7 bases left in between. CDR3 residues: CASSEGRGSNQPQHF. CDR3 DNA sequence: TGTGCCAGCAGTGAAGGCAGGGGTAGCAATCAGCCCCAGCATTTT.

This chain uses TRBV5-6 with TRBJ1-2; D is possibly TRBD1 (5 bases). Germline lookup yields CDR1 SGHDT and CDR2 YYEEEE. The CDR3 runs 13 residues. Deletions cut 0 bases from V and 2 bases from J, with 5 bases between. The DNA for the CDR3 is TGTGCCAGCAGCTTGGGGGACAACTATGGCTACACCTTC. As protein: CASSLGDNYGYTF.

The rearrangement uses TRBV9 and TRBJ2-1; 13 bases fit TRBD2. This CDR3 has 19 residues. CDR1 SGDLS and CDR2 YYNGEE come from the germline V gene. Trimming at V came to 3 bases and at J to 0 bases, leaving 9 bases not matched to a gene. CDR3 in amino acids: CASSAGTSGNPSSYNEQFF. CDR3 DNA: TGTGCCAGCAGCGCCGGGACTAGCGGGAACCCAAGCTCCTACAATGAGCAGTTCTTC.

The chain employs TRBV9 and TRBJ2-2; 7 nucleotides line up with TRBD1. J was trimmed by 1 base and V by 5 bases; bases with no gene match: 2. Germline CDR1 and CDR2: SGDLS and YYNGEE. This CDR3 is 14 amino acids long. CDR3 sequence reads: CASRRQGNTGELFF. The CDR3 nucleotides read TGTGCCAGCAGAAGACAGGGGAACACCGGGGAGCTGTTTTTT.

The J gene is TRBJ2-1, the V gene TRBV10-1; D possibly corresponds to TRBD2 (6 bases). V lost 3 bases, J lost 5 bases, and 20 bases lay in between. This CDR3 spans 17 amino acids. Germline loops: CDR1 WNHNN, CDR2 SYGVQD (reference sequence). The CDR3 nucleotides read TGCGCCAGCAGTGAAGGTTATCGGAGGGAGGCTGACAATGAGCAGTTCTTC. This translates into CASSEGYRREADNEQFF.

V is TRBV7-6 and J is TRBJ2-5; D gene unclear. CDR1 and CDR2 from the germline V gene are SGHVS and FNYEAQ. The CDR3 is 11 residues long. V shed 7 bases and J shed 5 bases, with 8 bases lying between them. CDR3 nucleotides: TGTGCCAGCAAATTGAGGGAGACCCAGTACTTC. This translates into CASKLRETQYF.

CDR3: CASSTGTTSNYGYTF. The CDR3 region has the DNA TGCGCCAGCAGCACCGGGACGACTAGTAACTATGGCTACACCTTC. The V gene is TRBV5-1, the J gene TRBJ1-2, with D perhaps TRBD1 (5 bases). Trimming left V 4 bases short and J 1 base short, with 14 bases between. CDR1 is SGHRS, CDR2 YFSETQ, per germline. The CDR3 spans 15 residues.

The V gene is TRBV6-6, the J gene TRBJ2-7, with 7 nucleotides matching TRBD2. The J segment lost 2 bases and the V segment lost 0 bases, leaving 4 bases of the junction unmatched. Germline loops: CDR1 MNHNY, CDR2 SVGAGI (reference sequence). The CDR3 has 15 residues. CDR3 in amino acids: CASSYSSSGTYEQYF. The CDR3 DNA reads TGTGCCAGCAGTTACTCGTCTAGCGGTACCTACGAGCAGTACTTC.

The rearrangement uses TRBV28 and TRBJ2-7, with D perhaps TRBD2 (6 bases). This CDR3 has 15 amino acids. Germline values: CDR1 MDHEN, CDR2 SYDVKM. Trimming removed 6 bases from V and 0 bases from J, with 15 bases in between. The CDR3 loop reads CASSRDSSPSYEQYF. Here the CDR3 DNA reads TGTGCCAGCAGCCGGGACTCCTCTCCCTCCTACGAGCAGTACTTC.

The V call is TRBV7-2, the J call TRBJ2-3, with 10 bases aligning to TRBD1. V was clipped by 7 bases and J by 1 base; unmatched bases: 2. This CDR3 contains 14 residues. Germline CDR1 reads SGHTA; CDR2 reads FQGNSA. CDR3 sequence: CASKGTGGTDTQYF. DNA for the CDR3: TGTGCCAGCAAAGGGACAGGGGGCACAGATACGCAGTATTTT. Full variable domain (outside the CDR3, taken from reference TRBV7-2 and TRBJ2-3): GAGVSQSPSNKVTEKGKDVELRCDPISGHTALYWYRQSLGQGLEFLIYFQGNSAPDKSGLPSDRFSAERTGGSVSTLTIQRTQQEDSAVYLCASKGTGGTDTQYFGPGTRLTVL.